This entry lists 15 T cell receptor beta chains sequenced from one sample in a study of shared clonotypes between healthy human individuals. Cells designated naive CD8 were CD45RO-negative and were positively selected for CCR7, with terminally differentiated effector memory CD45RA+ cells excluded. Produced via immunoSEQ multiplex PCR; TCRdb's table is partial and in-frame only. This sample has 700,000 to 950,000 clones, with approximately 96% found just once. The sample consisted of naive CD8+ T cells sorted from blood. The receptors originated from a man aged 25-40 years in good health.

The chain employs TRBV4-1 and TRBJ2-7; 10 bases are shared with TRBD2. The CDR3 is made up of 15 amino acids. Germline V gives CDR1 MGHRA, CDR2 YSYEKL. V gave up 0 bases and J gave up 3 bases; unmatched junction bases: 2. DNA for the CDR3: TGCGCCAGCAGCCAAGATAGACTAGCGGGCTACGAGCAGTACTTC. Its protein product is CASSQDRLAGYEQYF.

This chain links TRBV29-1 with TRBJ2-7, with D unclear. CDR3 length: 12 amino acids. The germline V and J ends were trimmed by 7 bases and 4 bases, with 14 bases remaining between them. Germline V CDR1 and CDR2: SQVTM, ANQGSEA. DNA of the CDR3: TGCAGCGGTGCCCTCGACGGGTACGAGCAGTACTTC. As protein: CSGALDGYEQYF.

The DNA of the CDR3 is TGCGCCAGCAGCGGGTCCTCCTACAATGAGCAGTTCTTC. Protein sequence: CASSGSSYNEQFF. This chain connects TRBV5-1 to TRBJ2-1, with D unclear. Germline assignment: CDR1 SGHRS and CDR2 YFSETQ. The CDR3 consists of 13 residues. Between the trimmed V and J ends, which lost 4 bases and 0 bases, there was a span of 5 bases. Together with reference TRBV5-1 and TRBJ2-1, the CDR3 gives the full variable domain: KAGVTQTPRYLIKTRGQQVTLSCSPISGHRSVSWYQQTPGQGLQFLFEYFSETQRNKGNFPGRFSGRQFSNSRSEMNVSTLELGDSALYLCASSGSSYNEQFFGPGTRLTVL.

A word on this clone: The same CDR3 is also encoded by other DNA sequences in this sample. The gene calls are TRBV9 and TRBJ2-7, with D unresolved. Germline values: CDR1 SGDLS, CDR2 YYNGEE. The CDR3 consists of 13 residues. With 7 bases removed from V and 3 bases from J, the gap between germline ends came to 14 bases. CDR3 DNA sequence: TGTGCCAGCTCGCCGGGCGGTGGCTACGAGCAGTACTTC. It yields the protein CASSPGGGYEQYF.

V gene TRBV7-2 combines with J gene TRBJ2-7; perhaps TRBD2 as D (5 bases). Trimming removed 8 bases from V and 0 bases from J, with 11 bases in between. CDR1 is SGHTA, CDR2 FQGNSA, per germline. The CDR3 totals 13 residues. In nucleotides, the CDR3 is TGTGCCAGCTTAGCGCCCGACTCCTACGAGCAGTACTTC. Protein product: CASLAPDSYEQYF.

The V and J genes are TRBV10-3 and TRBJ2-1; TRBD1 is a possible D gene (5 bases). There are 15 residues in the CDR3. V was pared by 0 bases and J by 7 bases, with 13 bases between. Germline values: CDR1 ENHRY, CDR2 SYGVKD. CDR3 coding DNA: TGTGCCATCAGTGAGTCAGACACCCCAGGGAATGAGCAGTTCTTC. This sequence encodes CAISESDTPGNEQFF.

The chain couples TRBV4-3 to TRBJ2-1, with 13 bases matching TRBD2. CDR3 length: 16 amino acids. In germline, CDR1 is LGHNA, CDR2 YSLEER. V was clipped by 0 bases and J by 8 bases; unmatched bases: 4. The CDR3 sequence is CASSQDGTSGMDEQFF. The CDR3 DNA is TGCGCCAGCAGCCAAGACGGGACTAGCGGGATGGATGAGCAGTTCTTC.

V and J are TRBV15 and TRBJ2-2; D possibly corresponds to TRBD2 (6 bases). This CDR3 is 15 amino acids long. Between the trimmed V and J ends, which lost 1 base and 5 bases, there was a span of 11 bases. Germline-derived CDR1 and CDR2 are LNHNV and YYDKDF (reference sequence). CDR3 coding DNA: TGTGCCACCAGCAGAGTCCCGGGAGTTACCGGGGAGCTGTTTTTT. Translated, it gives CATSRVPGVTGELFF.

The rearrangement links TRBV11-3 to TRBJ2-1; tentative D call: TRBD2 (5 bases). The germline CDR1 and CDR2 sequences are SGHNT and YENEEA. Deletions cut 2 bases from V and 8 bases from J, with 10 bases between. The CDR3 is 13 residues long. CDR3 in amino acids: CASSLFSSDEQFF. In nucleotides, the CDR3 is TGTGCCAGCAGCTTATTCAGTAGCGATGAGCAGTTCTTC.

This clone was found once. The chain has TRBV25-1 and TRBJ2-7, with 11 bases lining up with TRBD1. The trim removed 4 bases at V and 1 base at J, leaving 3 bases unmatched. This CDR3 spans 15 amino acids. The V gene's germline CDR1 is MGHDK and CDR2 SYGVNS. The CDR3 DNA reads TGTGCCAGCAGTGCCGGGACAGGGGGGTCCTACGAGCAGTACTTC. The encoded protein is CASSAGTGGSYEQYF.

The chain couples TRBV7-8 to TRBJ2-7; no reliable D call. CDR3 length: 12 residues. Germline CDR1 is SGHVS and CDR2 is FQNEAQ. V lost 1 base and J 5 bases, leaving 6 bases between the germline ends. The CDR3 bases are TGTGCCAGCAGCTTAGATAGGCACGAGCAGTACTTC. This encodes CASSLDRHEQYF.

The chain joins TRBV28 to TRBJ2-7; 8 bases are a match to TRBD1. Germline V gene lookup returns CDR1 MDHEN and CDR2 SYDVKM. The ends lost 9 bases at V and 1 base at J; junction bases unmatched: 5. This CDR3 region has 13 residues. CDR3 in DNA: TGTGCCAGTTGGGACAGGAGATCCTACGAGCAGTACTTC. Protein: CASWDRRSYEQYF. The entire variable domain, with the rest obtained from reference TRBV28 and TRBJ2-7, is as follows: DVKVTQSSRYLVKRTGEKVFLECVQDMDHENMFWYRQDPGLGLRLIYFSYDVKMKEKGDIPEGYSVSREKKERFSLILESASTNQTSMYLCASWDRRSYEQYFGPGTRLTVT.

V and J are TRBV9 and TRBJ2-7; D remains unclear. V was clipped by 3 bases and J by 7 bases, with 14 bases between them. This CDR3 spans 13 amino acids. Germline loops: CDR1 SGDLS, CDR2 YYNGEE. CDR3 loop: CASSGRPIEEQYF. The CDR3 nucleotides read TGTGCCAGCAGCGGCCGACCGATAGAGGAGCAGTACTTC.

This chain links TRBV27 with TRBJ2-1; 9 bases are a match to TRBD1. This CDR3 is 17 amino acids long. V was pared by 2 bases and J by 5 bases, with 10 bases of the junction left unmatched. Germline V lookup: CDR1 MNHEY, CDR2 SMNVEV (reference sequence). DNA for the CDR3: TGTGCCAGCAGTTTAAGGGCTCGGACAGGGGCCCACAATGAGCAGTTCTTC. It specifies CASSLRARTGAHNEQFF.

This rearrangement joins TRBV7-9 to TRBJ2-7, with 10 bases that match TRBD1. The junction had 3 bases not matched to a gene; V was cut back by 5 bases and J by 5 bases. The CDR3 covers 13 residues. Looked up from germline, CDR1 is SEHNR and CDR2 is FQNEAQ (reference sequence). This CDR3 is CASSADRGNEQYF. The CDR3 coding sequence is TGTGCCAGCAGCGCGGACAGGGGGAACGAGCAGTACTTC.